This T cell receptor beta chain was profiled in a study of monozygotic twins with inflammatory bowel disease. TCRdb re-called the 5' RACE reads and shows each CDR3 protein once, DNA omitted. The listing contains 110,000 to 150,000 distinct CDR3 sequences. This CDR3 has 16 amino acids. The clonotype was recovered from a human donor with ulcerative colitis or Crohn's disease, or a healthy co-twin of an affected twin (not recorded which). The V gene is TRBV12-3 or TRBV12-4, the J gene TRBJ1-4; the TRBD1 assignment by TCRdb is unverifiable without DNA. The sequencing sample was made of blood. The CDR3 is CASSPRTGWINEKLFF.